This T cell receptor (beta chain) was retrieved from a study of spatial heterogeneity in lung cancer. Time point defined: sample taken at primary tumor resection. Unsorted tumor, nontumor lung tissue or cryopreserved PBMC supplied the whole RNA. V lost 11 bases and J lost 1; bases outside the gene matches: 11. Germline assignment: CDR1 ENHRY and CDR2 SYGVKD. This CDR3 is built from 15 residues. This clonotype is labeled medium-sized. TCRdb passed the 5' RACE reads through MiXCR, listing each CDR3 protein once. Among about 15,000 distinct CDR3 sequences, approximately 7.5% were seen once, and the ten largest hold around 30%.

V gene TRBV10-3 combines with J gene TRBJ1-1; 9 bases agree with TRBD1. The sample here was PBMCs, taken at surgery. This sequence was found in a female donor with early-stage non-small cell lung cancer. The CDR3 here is CAASDRGRTNTEAFF. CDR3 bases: TGTGCCGCGTCGGACAGGGGAAGGACGAACACTGAAGCTTTCTTT.